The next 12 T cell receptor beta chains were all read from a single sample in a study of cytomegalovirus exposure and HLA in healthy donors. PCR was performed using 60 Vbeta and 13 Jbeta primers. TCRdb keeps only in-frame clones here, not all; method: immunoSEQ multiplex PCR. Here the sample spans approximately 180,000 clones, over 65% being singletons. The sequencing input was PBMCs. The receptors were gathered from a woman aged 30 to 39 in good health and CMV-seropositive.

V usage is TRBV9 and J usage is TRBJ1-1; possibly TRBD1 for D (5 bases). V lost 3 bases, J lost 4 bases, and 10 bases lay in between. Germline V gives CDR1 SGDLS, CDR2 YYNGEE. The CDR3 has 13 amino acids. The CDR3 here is CASSAGGITEAFF. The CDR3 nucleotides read TGTGCCAGCAGCGCCGGGGGTATCACTGAAGCTTTCTTT.

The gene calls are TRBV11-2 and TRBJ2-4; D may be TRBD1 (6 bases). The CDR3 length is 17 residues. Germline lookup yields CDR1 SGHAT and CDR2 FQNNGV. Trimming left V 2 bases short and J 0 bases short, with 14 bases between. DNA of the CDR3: TGTGCCAGCAGCTTACTACCGGGACAACTAGCCAAAAACATTCAGTACTTC. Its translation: CASSLLPGQLAKNIQYF.

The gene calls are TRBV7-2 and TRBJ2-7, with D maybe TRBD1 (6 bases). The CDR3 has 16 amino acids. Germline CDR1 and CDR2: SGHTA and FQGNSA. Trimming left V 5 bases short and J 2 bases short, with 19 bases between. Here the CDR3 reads CASSIDAGTLTYEQYF. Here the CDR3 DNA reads TGTGCCAGCAGCATCGACGCCGGGACACTAACCTACGAGCAGTACTTC.

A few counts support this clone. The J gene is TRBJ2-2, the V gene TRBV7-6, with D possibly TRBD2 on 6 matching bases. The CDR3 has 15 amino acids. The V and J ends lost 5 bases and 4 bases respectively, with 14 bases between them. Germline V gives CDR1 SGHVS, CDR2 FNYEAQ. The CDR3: CASSPGLQGTGELFF. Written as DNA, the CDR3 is TGTGCCAGCAGCCCGGGACTGCAGGGCACCGGGGAGCTGTTTTTT.

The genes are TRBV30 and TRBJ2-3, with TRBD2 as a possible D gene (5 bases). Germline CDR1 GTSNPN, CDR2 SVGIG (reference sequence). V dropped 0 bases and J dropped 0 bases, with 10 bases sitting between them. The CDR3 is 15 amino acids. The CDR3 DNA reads TGTGCCTGGAGTGTACTAGTGACTAGCACAGATACGCAGTATTTT. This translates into CAWSVLVTSTDTQYF.

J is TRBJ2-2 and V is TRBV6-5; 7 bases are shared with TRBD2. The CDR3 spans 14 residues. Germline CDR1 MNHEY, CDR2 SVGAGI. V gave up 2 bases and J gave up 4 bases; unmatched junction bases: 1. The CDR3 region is CASSYGTITGELFF. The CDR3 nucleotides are TGTGCCAGCAGTTACGGGACTATCACCGGGGAGCTGTTTTTT.

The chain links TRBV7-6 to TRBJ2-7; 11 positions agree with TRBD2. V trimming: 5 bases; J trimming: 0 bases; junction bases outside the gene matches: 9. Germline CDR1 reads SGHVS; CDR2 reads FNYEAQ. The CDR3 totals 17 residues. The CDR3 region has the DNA TGTGCCAGCAGCCCTACTAGCGGGGGCGGTAGCTCCTACGAGCAGTACTTC. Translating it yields CASSPTSGGGSSYEQYF.

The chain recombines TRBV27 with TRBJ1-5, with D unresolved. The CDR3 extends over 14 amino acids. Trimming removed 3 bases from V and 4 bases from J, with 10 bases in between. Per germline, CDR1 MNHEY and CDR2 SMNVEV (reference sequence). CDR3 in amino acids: CASSLGSQNQPQHF. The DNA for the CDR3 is TGTGCCAGCAGTTTGGGGAGTCAAAATCAGCCCCAGCATTTT.

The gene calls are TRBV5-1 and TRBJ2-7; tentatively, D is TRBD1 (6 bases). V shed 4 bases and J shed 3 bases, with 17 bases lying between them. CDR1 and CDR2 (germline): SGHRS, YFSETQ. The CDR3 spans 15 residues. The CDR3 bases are TGCGCCAGCAGCCCGAGCCGGGACACGAACTACGAGCAGTACTTC. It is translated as CASSPSRDTNYEQYF.

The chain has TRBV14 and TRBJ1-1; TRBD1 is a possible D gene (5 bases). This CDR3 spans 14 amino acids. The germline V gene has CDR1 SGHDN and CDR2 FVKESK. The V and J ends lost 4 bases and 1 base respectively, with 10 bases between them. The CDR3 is CASSPQQGNTEAFF. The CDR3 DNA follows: TGTGCCAGCAGCCCGCAGCAGGGGAACACTGAAGCTTTCTTT.

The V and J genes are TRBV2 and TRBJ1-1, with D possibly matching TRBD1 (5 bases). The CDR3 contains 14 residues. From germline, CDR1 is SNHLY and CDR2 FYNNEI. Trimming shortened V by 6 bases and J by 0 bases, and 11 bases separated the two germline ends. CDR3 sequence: CASRVDSLNTEAFF. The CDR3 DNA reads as TGTGCCAGCAGGGTCGACAGCCTGAACACTGAAGCTTTCTTT.

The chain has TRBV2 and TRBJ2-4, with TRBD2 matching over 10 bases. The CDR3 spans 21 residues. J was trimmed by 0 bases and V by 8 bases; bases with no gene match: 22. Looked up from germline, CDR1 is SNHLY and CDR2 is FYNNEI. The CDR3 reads CASCPRTSGLSAFLAKNIQYF. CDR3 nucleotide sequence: TGTGCCAGCTGCCCCCGGACTAGCGGACTATCCGCTTTTTTAGCCAAAAACATTCAGTACTTC.